This T cell receptor (beta chain) was identified in a study of a mutant IDH1 vaccine in newly diagnosed glioma. Time point specified: baseline, week 1 (first vaccination visit). Treatment reported: pre-vaccination baseline after standard-of-care therapy. Measured with immunoSEQ multiplex PCR; TCRdb has only the in-frame clones, and not every one. The table has about 21,000 clones, about 85% seen once; the top ten hold approximately 5%. V shed 5 bases and J shed 6 bases, with 17 bases lying between them. The CDR3 contains 14 residues. Germline V gene sequence: CDR1 SGHTA, CDR2 FQGNSA. The TCR originated in a man aged 40-49 years with glioma. The chain recombines TRBV7-2 with TRBJ2-7, with D perhaps matching TRBD1 or TRBD2 (6 bases each). Sequenced here: PBMCs, sampled from a glioma patient treated with radiotherapy, temozolomide or both. CDR3 loop: CASSPILGGLEQYF. CDR3 DNA: TGTGCCAGCAGCCCCATTCTAGGGGGGCTCGAGCAGTACTTC.